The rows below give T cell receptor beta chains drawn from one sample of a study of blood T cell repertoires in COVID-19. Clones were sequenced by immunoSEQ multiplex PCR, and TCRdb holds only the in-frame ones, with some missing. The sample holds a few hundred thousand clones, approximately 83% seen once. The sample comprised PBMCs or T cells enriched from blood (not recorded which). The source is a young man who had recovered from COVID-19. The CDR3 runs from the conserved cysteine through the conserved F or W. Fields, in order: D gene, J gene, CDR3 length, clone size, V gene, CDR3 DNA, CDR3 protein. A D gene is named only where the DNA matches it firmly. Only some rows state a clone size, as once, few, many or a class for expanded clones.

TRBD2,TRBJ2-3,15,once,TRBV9,TGTGCCAGCAGCGTAGCGGGGGGGGTTTTGGATACGCAGTATTTT,CASSVAGGVLDTQYF
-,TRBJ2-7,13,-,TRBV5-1,TGCGCCAGCAGCGCACAGGGGGGGGACGAGCAGTACTTC,CASSAQGGDEQYF
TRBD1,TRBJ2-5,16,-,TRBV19,TGTGCCAGTAGTATGGGCGGGACAGGGGGTCAGGAGACCCAGTACTTC,CASSMGGTGGQETQYF
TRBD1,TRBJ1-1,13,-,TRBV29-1,TGCAGCGTTGAAACAGGGGTCGGGACTGGAGCTTTCTTT,CSVETGVGTGAFF
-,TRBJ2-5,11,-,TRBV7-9,TGTGCCAGCAGGGGGACCGGGACACAGTACTTC,CASRGTGTQYF
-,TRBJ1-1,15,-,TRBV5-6,TGTGCCAGCAGCAGAACGGACAGCATGAACACTGAAGCTTTCTTT,CASSRTDSMNTEAFF
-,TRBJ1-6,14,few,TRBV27,TGTGCCAGCAGGGCGGGATTTATCAATTCACCCCTCCACTTT,CASRAGFINSPLHF
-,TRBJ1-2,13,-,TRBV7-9,TGTGCCAGCAGCTTATTTGGCAGGGATGGCTACACCTTC,CASSLFGRDGYTF
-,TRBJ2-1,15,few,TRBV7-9,TGTGCCAGCAGCTTAGGGGGTCTAGCGTACAATGAGCAGTTCTTC,CASSLGGLAYNEQFF
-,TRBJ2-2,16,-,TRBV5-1,TGCGCCAGCAGCGAGGCGACCCAAGTTAACACCGGGGAGCTGTTTTTT,CASSEATQVNTGELFF
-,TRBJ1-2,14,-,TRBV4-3,TGCGCCAGCAGCCAAGGCAGGGAAGGCTATGGCTACACCTTC,CASSQGREGYGYTF
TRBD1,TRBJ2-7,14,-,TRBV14,TGTGCCAGCAGCCTCAGACAGGGGGCGGACGAGCAGTACTTC,CASSLRQGADEQYF
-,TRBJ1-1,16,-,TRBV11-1,TGTGCCAGCAGCTTATGGTATGGCGGATTGAACACTGAAGCTTTCTTT,CASSLWYGGLNTEAFF
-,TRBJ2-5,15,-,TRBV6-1,TGTGCCAGCAGGGCTGGTGACAGCTTTCAAGAGACCCAGTACTTC,CASRAGDSFQETQYF
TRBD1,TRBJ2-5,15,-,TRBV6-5,TGTGCCAGCAGACCCGACTCGGGACAGGGGGAGACCCAGTACTTC,CASRPDSGQGETQYF
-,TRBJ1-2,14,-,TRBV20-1,TGCAGTGCTAGTTTAACAGTGGCCAAAGACGGCTACACCTTC,CSASLTVAKDGYTF
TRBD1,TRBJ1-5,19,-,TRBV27,TGTGCCAGCAGGACCCTACCGGGACAGGGGTGGTTAAGCAATCAGCCCCAGCATTTT,CASRTLPGQGWLSNQPQHF
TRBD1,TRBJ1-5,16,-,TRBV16,TGTGCCAGCAGCCCCCGGGAGGGGGCGAGCAATCAGCCCCAGCATTTT,CASSPREGASNQPQHF